This is a list of T cell receptor beta chains from one sample in a study of blood T cell repertoires in COVID-19. Data came from immunoSEQ multiplex PCR; TCRdb stores just in-frame clones and leaves some out. Here the sample spans some 160,000 clones, roughly 79% being singletons. Sequencing was done on a sample of peripheral blood. These receptors came from a man aged 45 to 65 with active or convalescent COVID-19. Both conserved end residues are part of each CDR3. D genes are given only for firm matches. The size entry is marked missing in some rows and otherwise reads once, few, many or a size class.

j_call cdr3_length v_call d_call clone_size cdr3_aa cdr3_nt
TRBJ2-3 16 TRBV7-3 TRBD2 - CASSSIAGGGTDTQYF TGTGCCAGCAGCTCTATAGCGGGAGGGGGCACAGATACGCAGTATTTT
TRBJ2-3 16 TRBV11-3 TRBD1 once CASSLGGAGGLNTQYF TGTGCCAGCAGCTTAGGTGGGGCAGGGGGCCTAAATACGCAGTATTTT
TRBJ2-7 13 TRBV3-1/TRBV3-2 - - CASSRGGGYEQYF TGTGCCAGCAGCCGCGGCGGTGGATACGAGCAGTACTTC
TRBJ1-2 14 TRBV10-3 - - CAISEEQVNYGYTF TGTGCCATCAGTGAGGAACAGGTTAACTATGGCTACACCTTC
TRBJ1-6 15 TRBV28 - few CASSTESSYNSPLHF TGTGCCAGCTCAACAGAGAGCTCCTATAATTCACCCCTCCACTTT
TRBJ2-2 17 TRBV20-1 TRBD2 - CSASPGTSGPGAGELFF TGCAGTGCTAGTCCCGGGACTAGCGGTCCGGGCGCCGGGGAGCTGTTTTTT
TRBJ2-3 14 TRBV2 - - CASSKGGSTDTQYF TGTGCCAGCAGCAAGGGGGGGAGCACAGATACGCAGTATTTT
TRBJ2-7 15 TRBV18 TRBD1 - CASSPPAQGTYEQYF TGTGCCAGCTCACCACCCGCACAGGGGACCTACGAGCAGTACTTC
TRBJ1-4 16 TRBV9 - - CASSVAGRGTREKLFF TGTGCCAGCAGCGTAGCTGGAAGGGGCACTCGCGAAAAACTGTTTTTT
TRBJ2-7 13 TRBV20-1 TRBD1 few CSATDRDAYEQYF TGCAGTGCTACTGACAGGGATGCCTACGAGCAGTACTTC
TRBJ1-2 12 TRBV2 - - CASTQENYGYTF TGTGCCAGCACACAGGAAAACTATGGCTACACCTTC
TRBJ1-5 15 TRBV3-1/TRBV3-2 - few CASSQDGGAGQPQHF TGTGCCAGCAGCCAAGACGGGGGGGCAGGTCAGCCCCAGCATTTT
TRBJ2-3 15 TRBV4-1 TRBD1 - CASSFGQGAGDTQYF TGCGCCAGCAGTTTCGGACAGGGGGCGGGGGATACGCAGTATTTT
TRBJ2-7 14 TRBV7-2 TRBD1 - CASSIQGAGDEQYF TGTGCCAGCAGCATTCAGGGGGCCGGGGACGAGCAGTACTTC
TRBJ2-3 16 TRBV9 TRBD1 - CASSPTGQGATDTQYF TGTGCCAGCAGCCCGACGGGACAGGGGGCCACAGATACGCAGTATTTT
TRBJ1-1 11 TRBV28 - - CASSLLSEAFF TGTGCCAGCAGTTTATTATCTGAAGCTTTCTTT
TRBJ2-3 14 TRBV27 TRBD2 - CASSGLASTDTQYF TGTGCCAGCAGTGGACTAGCGAGCACAGATACGCAGTATTTT
TRBJ2-3 14 TRBV28 - - CASSFLAGTDTQYF TGTGCCAGCAGTTTTCTGGCGGGCACAGATACGCAGTATTTT
TRBJ2-3 16 TRBV27 TRBD2 - CASSHGTSGFTDTQYF TGTGCCAGCAGTCACGGGACTAGCGGGTTCACAGATACGCAGTATTTT
TRBJ1-1 15 TRBV30 - few CAWSAFPLGNTEAFF TGTGCCTGGAGTGCCTTCCCCCTCGGGAACACTGAAGCTTTCTTT
TRBJ2-2 15 TRBV6-5 - - CASLGRLENTGELFF TGTGCCAGCTTGGGGCGACTGGAAAACACCGGGGAGCTGTTTTTT
TRBJ1-3 15 TRBV12-5 - - CASVVTRGFRNTIYF TGTGCTAGTGTTGTCACCAGGGGTTTCAGAAACACCATATATTTT